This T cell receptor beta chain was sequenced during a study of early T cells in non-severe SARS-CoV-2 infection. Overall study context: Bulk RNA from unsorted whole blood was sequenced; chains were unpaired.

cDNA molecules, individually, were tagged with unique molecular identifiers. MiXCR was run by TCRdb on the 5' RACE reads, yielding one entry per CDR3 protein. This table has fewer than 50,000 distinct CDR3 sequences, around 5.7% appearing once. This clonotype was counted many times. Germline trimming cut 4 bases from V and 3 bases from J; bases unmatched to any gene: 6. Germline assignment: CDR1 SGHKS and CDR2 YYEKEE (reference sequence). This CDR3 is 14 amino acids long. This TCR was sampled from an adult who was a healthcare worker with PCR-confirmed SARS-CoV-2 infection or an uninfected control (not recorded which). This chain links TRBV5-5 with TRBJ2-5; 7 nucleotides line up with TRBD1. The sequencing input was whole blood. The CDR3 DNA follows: TGTGCCAGCAGCGGGGCCACAGGGGAAGAGACCCAGTACTTC. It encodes CASSGATGEETQYF.